This TCR beta chain was found in a study of CD8+CD57+ T cells in acquired aplastic anemia. As for the study in general: Average DNA yield from sorted CD4+ and CD8+ cells was about 2.9 ug. In CD4+ cells, healthy donors produced an average of around 10 million reads. General study results and limits: No significant difference in CD8+ Simpson's diversity was found between patients and controls. Patients shared twenty-nine CD8+ CDR3 sequences with controls.

Investigators profiled TCR beta VDJ and CDR3 from genomic DNA template. TCRdb redid the calling of the reads with MiXCR, one entry per CDR3 protein. The sample carries a few hundred thousand distinct CDR3 sequences, about 70% recorded once. On this clonotype itself: Its specificity is not known.

Germline CDR1 is DFQATT and CDR2 is SNEGSKA (reference sequence). This CDR3 contains 13 residues. V dropped 3 bases and J dropped 2; count of bases not matched to a gene: 4. Material for sequencing was sorted CD4+, CD8+, or CD8+CD57+ T cells (not recorded which) from PBMCs. The chain employs TRBV20-1 and TRBJ2-7; 7 bases match TRBD1. This TCR was sampled from a human donor in good health, serving as a control. The CDR3 region is CSASSGQPYEQYF. The CDR3 nucleotides read TGCAGTGCTAGTTCGGGACAGCCCTACGAGCAGTACTTC.